These 23 T cell receptor beta chains came from one sample sequenced in a study of radiation and T cells in renal cell carcinoma. Assay used: immunoSEQ multiplex PCR; TCRdb lists only in-frame clones, some missing. The sample holds some 150,000 clones, approximately 91% seen once. Described time point: baseline pretreatment blood. Documented treatment: 15 Gy SBRT to primary tumor, nephrectomy 4 weeks later. Here the sequenced sample was blood, taken from a patient whose treatment included radiotherapy and nephrectomy. These receptors were obtained from a woman aged 50 to 60 with renal cell carcinoma.

This clone was counted a few times. This chain connects TRBV6-5 to TRBJ2-7; no firm D call. V lost 4 bases to trimming and J lost 0 bases, with 4 bases between them. CDR3 size: 12 residues. Per the germline V gene, CDR1 is MNHEY and CDR2 is SVGAGI. CDR3 nucleotides: TGTGCCAGCAGTTCCACCTCCTACGAGCAGTACTTC. Encoded protein: CASSSTSYEQYF.

The chain carries TRBV10-3 and TRBJ1-4; the D gene is possibly TRBD1 (6 bases). Trimming left V 0 bases short and J 5 bases short, with 13 bases between. The CDR3 is 16 residues long. In germline, CDR1 is ENHRY, CDR2 SYGVKD. The CDR3 loop is CAISESMGAGNEKLFF. The CDR3 nucleotides read TGTGCCATCAGTGAGTCGATGGGGGCAGGCAATGAAAAACTGTTTTTT.

V gene TRBV5-1 combines with J gene TRBJ2-3; D gene unclear. With 1 base removed from V and 2 bases from J, the gap between germline ends came to 17 bases. Germline V lookup: CDR1 SGHRS, CDR2 YFSETQ. The CDR3 consists of 17 residues. This CDR3 is CASSLSSATLVTDTQYF. The DNA for the CDR3 is TGCGCCAGCAGCTTGAGTAGTGCGACCCTCGTCACAGATACGCAGTATTTT. The variable domain in full, completed from reference TRBV5-1 and TRBJ2-3, reads KAGVTQTPRYLIKTRGQQVTLSCSPISGHRSVSWYQQTPGQGLQFLFEYFSETQRNKGNFPGRFSGRQFSNSRSEMNVSTLELGDSALYLCASSLSSATLVTDTQYFGPGTRLTVL.

The chain recombines TRBV5-1 with TRBJ2-7; 8 bases are shared with TRBD2. This CDR3 comprises 16 residues. The germline V gene encodes CDR1 SGHRS and CDR2 YFSETQ. Losses at the gene ends were 4 bases for V and 3 bases for J; bases not matched to a gene: 12. The CDR3 region has the DNA TGCGCCAGCAGCGGGGGTGTTAGCGGGGCCTTCTACGAGCAGTACTTC. This encodes CASSGGVSGAFYEQYF.

J is TRBJ2-3 and V is TRBV6-6, with D possibly matching TRBD1 (6 bases). From germline, CDR1 is MNHNY and CDR2 SVGAGI (reference sequence). V lost 8 bases to trimming and J lost 3 bases, with 15 bases between them. The CDR3 length is 14 residues. Here the CDR3 reads CASGVAGVTDTQYF. The CDR3 DNA sequence: TGTGCCAGCGGGGTGGCAGGGGTAACAGATACGCAGTATTTT.

The gene calls are TRBV18 and TRBJ2-7; D not certain. CDR1 is KGHSH, CDR2 LQKENI, per germline. The V end was cut by 0 bases, the J end by 1 base, with 7 bases between. CDR3 length equals 14 residues. CDR3 in DNA: TGTGCCAGCTCACCACCGATCTCGTCCTACGAGCAGTACTTC. Its translation: CASSPPISSYEQYF.

This chain links TRBV11-1 with TRBJ1-2; TRBD1 might be the D (5 bases). This CDR3 spans 14 amino acids. Trimming shortened V by 5 bases and J by 6 bases, and 16 bases separated the two germline ends. The germline V gene encodes CDR1 SGHAT and CDR2 FQDESV (reference sequence). CDR3 in DNA: TGTGCCAGCAGCCCCCGGGGCAGGACGGATGGCTACACCTTC. Translated, it gives CASSPRGRTDGYTF.

The chain combines TRBV6-5 with TRBJ2-5, with 10 bases identical to TRBD2. This CDR3 is 16 amino acids long. Trimming removed 0 bases from V and 4 bases from J; junction bases left unmatched: 5. Germline CDR1 reads MNHEY; CDR2 reads SVGAGI. The CDR3 loop reads CASSYSTAGGPETQYF. CDR3 nucleotide sequence: TGTGCCAGCAGTTACTCGACAGCGGGGGGGCCAGAGACCCAGTACTTC.

The chain joins TRBV6-5 to TRBJ1-2; D gene unclear. The germline V and J ends were trimmed by 6 bases and 7 bases, with 21 bases remaining between them. The V gene's germline CDR1 is MNHEY and CDR2 SVGAGI. The CDR3 covers 15 residues. The CDR3 spells CASRDGPAEYGGYTF. CDR3 DNA: TGTGCCAGCAGGGATGGTCCCGCGGAGTATGGTGGCTACACCTTC.

On this clone: Other nucleotide sequences in the sample specify the same CDR3. The V call is TRBV5-1, the J call TRBJ2-3; D is unresolved. The germline V gene encodes CDR1 SGHRS and CDR2 YFSETQ. The CDR3 is made up of 11 amino acids. V was clipped by 5 bases and J by 2 bases, with 3 bases between them. CDR3 in amino acids: CASSDTDTQYF. Here the CDR3 DNA reads TGCGCCAGCAGTGACACAGATACGCAGTATTTT.

In nucleotides, the CDR3 is TGTGCCAGCAGCTTGAAGGAGACCTACGAGCAGTACTTC. It encodes CASSLKETYEQYF. This chain connects TRBV5-5 to TRBJ2-7; D gene ambiguous. This CDR3 contains 13 residues. Germline V lookup: CDR1 SGHKS, CDR2 YYEKEE (reference sequence). Between the trimmed V and J ends, which lost 1 base and 2 bases, there was a span of 7 bases.

The chain employs TRBV19 and TRBJ2-7; a possible D gene is TRBD2 (6 bases). Germline-derived CDR1 and CDR2 are LNHDA and SQIVND (reference sequence). This CDR3 is 15 amino acids long. Trimming removed 0 bases at V and 0 bases at J, with 9 bases between. CDR3 region: CASSIEGGSSYEQYF. In DNA form, the CDR3 reads TGTGCCAGTAGTATAGAAGGAGGGAGCTCCTACGAGCAGTACTTC.

The chain employs TRBV10-2 and TRBJ1-1, with D unresolved. Between the trimmed V and J ends, which lost 5 bases and 3 bases, there was a span of 10 bases. This CDR3 spans 13 amino acids. Germline-derived CDR1 and CDR2 are WSHSY and SAAADI. CDR3 loop: CASSRGRDTEAFF. CDR3 DNA sequence: TGCGCCAGCAGTCGAGGGAGGGACACTGAAGCTTTCTTT.

The chain couples TRBV9 to TRBJ2-5; D call uncertain. Trimming shortened V by 4 bases and J by 4 bases, and 14 bases separated the two germline ends. This CDR3 is built from 14 residues. In germline, CDR1 is SGDLS, CDR2 YYNGEE. The chain's CDR3 is CASSRGGSSETQYF. The CDR3 DNA sequence: TGTGCCAGCAGCCGAGGCGGTAGCTCAGAGACCCAGTACTTC. Looking up the rest from reference TRBV9 and TRBJ2-5 gives the full variable domain: DSGVTQTPKHLITATGQRVTLRCSPRSGDLSVYWYQQSLDQGLQFLIQYYNGEERAKGNILERFSAQQFPDLHSELNLSSLELGDSALYFCASSRGGSSETQYFGPGTRLLVL.

The genes are TRBV5-1 and TRBJ2-4; 15 bases map to TRBD2. Germline CDR1 and CDR2: SGHRS and YFSETQ. The CDR3 covers 19 residues. J was trimmed by 0 bases and V by 2 bases; bases with no gene match: 6. CDR3 protein: CASSFGTSGGPLAKNIQYF. CDR3 nucleotide sequence: TGCGCCAGCAGCTTCGGGACTAGCGGGGGGCCCCTAGCCAAAAACATTCAGTACTTC.

V is TRBV2 and J is TRBJ2-5; maybe TRBD2 (5 bases). The germline V and J ends were trimmed by 1 base and 2 bases, with 11 bases remaining between them. The length of the CDR3 is 15 residues. The germline CDR1 and CDR2 sequences are SNHLY and FYNNEI. The DNA of the CDR3 is TGTGCCAGCAGTGAAGTTAGCGCAGGACAAGAGACCCAGTACTTC. It codes for CASSEVSAGQETQYF.

This chain uses TRBV19 with TRBJ1-5; D is ambiguous. This CDR3 has 15 residues. Trimming left V 7 bases short and J 7 bases short, with 20 bases between. The germline V gene has CDR1 LNHDA and CDR2 SQIVND (reference sequence). This CDR3 is CASTNQVGTPQPQHF. CDR3 bases: TGTGCCAGTACAAACCAGGTTGGCACCCCCCAGCCCCAGCATTTT.

A few counts support this clone. V is TRBV5-6 and J is TRBJ2-5; 7 bases are shared with TRBD2. This CDR3 spans 14 amino acids. Germline V gene data show CDR1 as SGHDT and CDR2 as YYEEEE. V gave up 5 bases and J gave up 7 bases; unmatched junction bases: 11. The DNA of the CDR3 is TGTGCCAGCAGGGGAGGGGTTATAGGCGGGACCCAGTACTTC. Protein product: CASRGGVIGGTQYF.

The chain joins TRBV6-5 to TRBJ2-5; D is possibly TRBD2 (5 bases). This CDR3 region has 15 residues. V shed 0 bases and J shed 5 bases, with 13 bases lying between them. CDR1 and CDR2 from the germline V gene are MNHEY and SVGAGI. DNA for the CDR3: TGTGCCAGCAGTTACTCGGCTAGCAGAGGCGAGACCCAGTACTTC. Encoded protein: CASSYSASRGETQYF.

This chain connects TRBV15 to TRBJ2-1; 16 nucleotides line up with TRBD2. The germline gives CDR1 LNHNV, CDR2 YYDKDF (reference sequence). This CDR3 region has 17 residues. V trimming: 3 bases; J trimming: 7 bases; junction bases outside the gene matches: 6. CDR3 residues: CATSRGTSGGARNEQFF. Here the CDR3 DNA reads TGTGCCACCAGCAGGGGGACTAGCGGGGGGGCACGAAATGAGCAGTTCTTC.

The J gene is TRBJ1-5, the V gene TRBV7-6; D is unclear. Germline V gene lookup returns CDR1 SGHVS and CDR2 FNYEAQ. This CDR3 region has 13 residues. The V end was cut by 1 base, the J end by 5 bases, with 6 bases between. CDR3 protein: CASSLGAYQPQHF. The CDR3 nucleotides are TGTGCCAGCAGCTTAGGAGCCTATCAGCCCCAGCATTTT. Complete variable domain (other parts from reference TRBV7-6 and TRBJ1-5): GAGVSQSPRYKVTKRGQDVALRCDPISGHVSLYWYRQALGQGPEFLTYFNYEAQQDKSGLPNDRFSAERPEGSISTLTIQRTEQRDSAMYRCASSLGAYQPQHFGDGTRLSIL.

V and J are TRBV18 and TRBJ1-6; D call uncertain. The germline V gene encodes CDR1 KGHSH and CDR2 LQKENI. There are 14 residues in the CDR3. The V end was cut by 3 bases, the J end by 6 bases, with 9 bases between. CDR3 sequence reads: CASSPQDLNSPLHF. The CDR3 nucleotides read TGTGCCAGCTCACCGCAGGATCTTAATTCACCCCTCCACTTT.

The genes are TRBV19 and TRBJ1-1; weak D call: TRBD1 (6 bases). The ends were cut back, 8 bases at V and 0 bases at J, with 25 bases in the middle. The CDR3 covers 18 residues. The germline V gene has CDR1 LNHDA and CDR2 SQIVND (reference sequence). The DNA of the CDR3 is TGTGCCAGTCAGACCGGGTGGGGGCTCTTAGGAGTGAACACTGAAGCTTTCTTT. Protein sequence: CASQTGWGLLGVNTEAFF.